The 6 T cell receptor beta chains in this list originate from one sample, sequenced in a study of cytomegalovirus exposure and HLA in healthy donors. Amplification used 60 Vbeta primers and 13 Jbeta primers. Method: immunoSEQ multiplex PCR; TCRdb's copy keeps in-frame clones and lacks some. The table lists 150,000 to 200,000 clones, 65% to 90% of them singletons, with approximately 2.2% in the top ten. The sequencing input was PBMCs. The source is a woman between 45 and 60 years old in good health and CMV-seronegative.

The chain has TRBV15 and TRBJ2-7; TRBD1 agrees at 7 bases. CDR3 length equals 16 residues. V was clipped by 0 bases and J by 0 bases; unmatched bases: 5. The germline V gene encodes CDR1 LNHNV and CDR2 YYDKDF (reference sequence). In DNA form, the CDR3 reads TGTGCCACCAGCAGAGACGGGACAGTTAGCTCCTACGAGCAGTACTTC. Its translation is CATSRDGTVSSYEQYF. The full variable domain, its missing parts supplied by reference TRBV15 and TRBJ2-7, is DAMVIQNPRYQVTQFGKPVTLSCSQTLNHNVMYWYQQKSSQAPKLLFHYYDKDFNNEADTPDNFQSRRPNTSFCFLDIRSPGLGDTAMYLCATSRDGTVSSYEQYFGPGTRLTVT.

As regards this clone: Other DNA sequences from this sample encode an identical CDR3 as well. The V and J genes are TRBV29-1 and TRBJ1-3, with 8 bases matching TRBD1. The CDR3 sequence is 13 residues long. Germline CDR1 and CDR2: SQVTM and ANQGSEA. CDR3 loop: CSVRQGAGNTIYF. CDR3 DNA sequence: TGCAGTGTCCGCCAGGGGGCAGGAAACACCATATATTTT.

The V and J genes are TRBV6-4 and TRBJ2-3, with a possible D match to TRBD1 (5 bases). V was trimmed by 5 bases and J by 1 base, leaving 13 bases between them. This CDR3 region has 15 residues. The germline gives CDR1 MRHNA, CDR2 SNTAGT. The CDR3 loop reads CASSSRASGTDTQYF. The CDR3 DNA reads TGTGCCAGCAGTTCCAGGGCCTCTGGCACAGATACGCAGTATTTT.

The chain recombines TRBV20-1 with TRBJ2-5; no definite D call. With the DNA end fitting TRBJ2-7 better, the J assignment may be wrong. Germline CDR1 and CDR2: DFQATT and SNEGSKA (reference sequence). The CDR3 loop spans 11 amino acids. The CDR3 region has the DNA TGCAGTGCTATATTGGTCTACGAGCAGTACTTC. The encoded protein is CSAILVYEQYF.

This chain links TRBV27 with TRBJ2-1, with 11 nucleotides matching TRBD2. J lost 1 base, V lost 5 bases, and 4 bases had no gene match. Germline assignment: CDR1 MNHEY and CDR2 SMNVEV (reference sequence). The CDR3 is made up of 16 amino acids. CDR3: CASSPLAGGSYNEQFF. CDR3 in DNA: TGTGCCAGCAGTCCATTAGCGGGAGGGTCCTACAATGAGCAGTTCTTC.

The gene calls are TRBV9 and TRBJ2-7; TRBD2 aligns across 11 bases. Per the germline V gene, CDR1 is SGDLS and CDR2 is YYNGEE. V dropped 6 bases and J dropped 3; count of bases not matched to a gene: 20. There are 19 residues in the CDR3. CDR3 sequence: CASTHPLAGVAWGGYEQYF. The DNA for the CDR3 is TGTGCCAGCACCCACCCACTAGCGGGAGTTGCTTGGGGTGGCTACGAGCAGTACTTC.